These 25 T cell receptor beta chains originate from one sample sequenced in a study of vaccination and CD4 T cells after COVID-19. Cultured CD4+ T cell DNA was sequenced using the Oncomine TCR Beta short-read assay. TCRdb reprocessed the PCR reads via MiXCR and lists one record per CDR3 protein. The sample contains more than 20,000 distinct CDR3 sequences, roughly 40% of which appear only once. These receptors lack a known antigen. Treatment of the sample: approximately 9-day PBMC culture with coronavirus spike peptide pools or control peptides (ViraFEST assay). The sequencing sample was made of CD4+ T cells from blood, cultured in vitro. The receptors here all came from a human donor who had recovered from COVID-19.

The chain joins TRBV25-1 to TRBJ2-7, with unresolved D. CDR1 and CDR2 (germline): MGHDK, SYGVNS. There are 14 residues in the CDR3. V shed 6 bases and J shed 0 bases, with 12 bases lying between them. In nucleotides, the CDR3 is TGTGCCAGCAGATGGCCGGCCAACTCCTACGAGCAGTACTTC. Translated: CASRWPANSYEQYF.

CDR3 in DNA: TGTGCCAGCAGCTCGCGGACAGCGAGCTACGAGCAGTACTTC. This codes for CASSSRTASYEQYF. V and J are TRBV7-8 and TRBJ2-7; D possibly corresponds to TRBD1 (6 bases). Per the germline V gene, CDR1 is SGHVS and CDR2 is FQNEAQ. V lost 4 bases and J 3 bases, leaving 13 bases between the germline ends. This CDR3 is 14 amino acids long. The full variable domain, with the rest looked up from reference TRBV7-8 and TRBJ2-7, is GAGVSQSPRYKVAKRGQDVALRCDPISGHVSLFWYQQALGQGPEFLTYFQNEAQLDKSGLPSDRFFAERPEGSVSTLKIQRTQQEDSAVYLCASSSRTASYEQYFGPGTRLTVT.

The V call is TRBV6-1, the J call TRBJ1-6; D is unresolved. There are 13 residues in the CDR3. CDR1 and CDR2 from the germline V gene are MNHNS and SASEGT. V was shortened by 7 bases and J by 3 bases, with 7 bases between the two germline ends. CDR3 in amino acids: CASKVYYNSPLHF. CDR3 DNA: TGTGCCAGCAAAGTCTACTATAATTCACCCCTCCACTTT.

CDR3 sequence: CASSLGGLVKNIQYF. The CDR3 coding sequence is TGTGCCAGCAGCTTAGGTGGACTCGTCAAAAACATTCAGTACTTC. The chain links TRBV7-9 to TRBJ2-4; possible D gene TRBD2, 5 bases. Trimming took off 1 base at V and 3 bases at J, with 10 bases between the two ends. The germline gives CDR1 SEHNR, CDR2 FQNEAQ (reference sequence). The CDR3 runs 15 residues.

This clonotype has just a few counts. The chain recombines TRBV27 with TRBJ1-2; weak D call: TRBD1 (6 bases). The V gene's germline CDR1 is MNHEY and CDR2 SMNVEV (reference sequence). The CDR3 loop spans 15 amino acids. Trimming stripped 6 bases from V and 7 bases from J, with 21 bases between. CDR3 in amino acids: CASSHRDNTGFGYTF. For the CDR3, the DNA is TGTGCCAGCAGCCACCGCGATAATACAGGGTTTGGCTACACCTTC.

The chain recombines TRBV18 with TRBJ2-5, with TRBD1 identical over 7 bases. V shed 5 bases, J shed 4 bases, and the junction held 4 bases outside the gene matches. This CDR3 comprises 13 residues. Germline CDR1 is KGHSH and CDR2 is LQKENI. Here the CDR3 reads CASSVRDRETQYF. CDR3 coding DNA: TGTGCCAGCTCAGTCCGGGACAGAGAGACCCAGTACTTC. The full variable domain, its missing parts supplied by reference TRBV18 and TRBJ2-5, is NAGVMQNPRHLVRRRGQEARLRCSPMKGHSHVYWYRQLPEEGLKFMVYLQKENIIDESGMPKERFSAEFPKEGPSILRIQQVVRGDSAAYFCASSVRDRETQYFGPGTRLLVL.

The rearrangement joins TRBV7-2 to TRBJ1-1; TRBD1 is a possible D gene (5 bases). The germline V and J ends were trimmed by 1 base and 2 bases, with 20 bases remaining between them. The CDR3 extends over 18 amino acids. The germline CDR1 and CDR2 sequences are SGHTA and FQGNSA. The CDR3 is CASSLVGPVVRGNTEAFF. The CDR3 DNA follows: TGTGCCAGCAGCTTAGTTGGCCCGGTCGTTCGGGGCAACACTGAAGCTTTCTTT.

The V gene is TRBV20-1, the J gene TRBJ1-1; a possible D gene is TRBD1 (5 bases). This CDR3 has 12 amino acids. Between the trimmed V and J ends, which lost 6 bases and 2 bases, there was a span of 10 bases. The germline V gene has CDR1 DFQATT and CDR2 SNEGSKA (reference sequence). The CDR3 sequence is CSAKGLNTEAFF. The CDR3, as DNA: TGCAGTGCAAAGGGACTTAACACTGAAGCTTTCTTT.

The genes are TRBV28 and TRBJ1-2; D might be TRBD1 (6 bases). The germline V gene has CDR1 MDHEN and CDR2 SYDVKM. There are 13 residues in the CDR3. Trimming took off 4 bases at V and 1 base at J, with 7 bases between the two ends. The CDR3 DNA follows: TGTGCCAGCAGTTACAGGGATAACTATGGCTACACCTTC. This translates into CASSYRDNYGYTF.

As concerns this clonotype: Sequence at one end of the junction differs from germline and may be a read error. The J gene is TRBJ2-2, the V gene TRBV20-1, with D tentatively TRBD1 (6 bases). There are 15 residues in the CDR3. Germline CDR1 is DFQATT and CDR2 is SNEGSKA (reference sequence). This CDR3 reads CSARRQELNTGEPFF. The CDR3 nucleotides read TGCAGTGCCAGGAGACAGGAACTAAACACCGGGGAGCCGTTTTTT.

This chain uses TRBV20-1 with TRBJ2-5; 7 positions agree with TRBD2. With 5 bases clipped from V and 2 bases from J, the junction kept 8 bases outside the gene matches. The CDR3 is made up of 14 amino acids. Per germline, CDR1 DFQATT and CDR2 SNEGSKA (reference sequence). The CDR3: CSAPSFGGQETQYF. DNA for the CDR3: TGCAGTGCTCCCTCCTTCGGGGGGCAAGAGACCCAGTACTTC.

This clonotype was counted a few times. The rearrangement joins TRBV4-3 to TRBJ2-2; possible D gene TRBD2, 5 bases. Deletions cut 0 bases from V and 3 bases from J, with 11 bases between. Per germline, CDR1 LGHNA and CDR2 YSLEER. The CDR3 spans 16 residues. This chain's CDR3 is CASSQDSVGDTGELFF. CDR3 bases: TGCGCCAGCAGCCAAGATTCCGTGGGAGACACCGGGGAGCTGTTTTTT.

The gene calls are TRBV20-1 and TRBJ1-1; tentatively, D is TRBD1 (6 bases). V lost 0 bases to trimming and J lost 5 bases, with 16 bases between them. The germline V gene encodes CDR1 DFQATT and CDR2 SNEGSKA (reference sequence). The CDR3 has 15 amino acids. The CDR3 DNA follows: TGCAGTGCTAGAGATGGGGGCGGCAGTGGGACTGAAGCTTTCTTT. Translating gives CSARDGGGSGTEAFF.

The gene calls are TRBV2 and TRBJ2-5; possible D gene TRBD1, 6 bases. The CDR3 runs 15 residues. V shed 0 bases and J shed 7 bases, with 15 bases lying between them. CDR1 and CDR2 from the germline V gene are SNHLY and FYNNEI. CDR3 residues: CASSEAQSGVGTQYF. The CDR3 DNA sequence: TGTGCCAGCAGTGAAGCGCAATCAGGGGTGGGGACCCAGTACTTC.

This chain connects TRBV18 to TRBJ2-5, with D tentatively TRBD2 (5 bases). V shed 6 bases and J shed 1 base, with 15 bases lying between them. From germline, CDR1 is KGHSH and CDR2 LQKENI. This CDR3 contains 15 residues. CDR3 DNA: TGTGCCAGCTCGCAACCGGGCCTAGCCCAAGAGACCCAGTACTTC. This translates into CASSQPGLAQETQYF.

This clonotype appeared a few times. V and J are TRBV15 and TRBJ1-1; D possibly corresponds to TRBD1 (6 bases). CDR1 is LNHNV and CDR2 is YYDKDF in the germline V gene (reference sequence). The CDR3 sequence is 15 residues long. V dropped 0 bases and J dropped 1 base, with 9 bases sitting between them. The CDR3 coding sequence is TGTGCCACCAGCAGAGATCAAGGGGGGAACACTGAAGCTTTCTTT. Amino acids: CATSRDQGGNTEAFF.

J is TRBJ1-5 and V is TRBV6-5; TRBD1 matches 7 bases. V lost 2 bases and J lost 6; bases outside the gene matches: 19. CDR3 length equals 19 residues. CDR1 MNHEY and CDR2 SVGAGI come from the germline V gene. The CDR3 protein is CASSYELDRSLVDGQPQHF. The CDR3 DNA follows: TGTGCCAGCAGTTACGAGCTGGACAGGTCCCTGGTGGATGGTCAGCCCCAGCATTTT.

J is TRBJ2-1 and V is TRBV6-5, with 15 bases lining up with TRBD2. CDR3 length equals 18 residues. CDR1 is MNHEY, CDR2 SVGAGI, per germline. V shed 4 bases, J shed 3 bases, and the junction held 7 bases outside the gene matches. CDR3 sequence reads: CASSSTSGLAGGYNEQFF. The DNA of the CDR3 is TGTGCCAGCAGTTCTACATCGGGACTAGCGGGAGGCTACAATGAGCAGTTCTTC.

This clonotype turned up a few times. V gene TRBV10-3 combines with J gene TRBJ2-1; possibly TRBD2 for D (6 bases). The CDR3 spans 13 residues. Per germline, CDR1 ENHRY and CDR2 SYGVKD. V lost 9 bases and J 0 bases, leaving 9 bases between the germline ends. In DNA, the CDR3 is TGTGCCATAGAGGGAGGCTCCTACAATGAGCAGTTCTTC. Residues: CAIEGGSYNEQFF.

CDR3 sequence: CASSPGSGTYTDTQYF. CDR3 DNA sequence: TGTGCCAGCAGCCCAGGTAGCGGGACGTACACAGATACGCAGTATTTT. This chain uses TRBV7-9 with TRBJ2-3, with 8 nucleotides matching TRBD2. There are 16 residues in the CDR3. Germline V gene lookup returns CDR1 SEHNR and CDR2 FQNEAQ (reference sequence). Trimming at V came to 5 bases and at J to 2 bases, leaving 9 bases not matched to a gene.

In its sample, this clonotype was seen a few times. Written as DNA, the CDR3 is TGTGCCAGCAGACCACCCAGGGGTCAGTACTACGAGCAGTACTTC. Translation: CASRPPRGQYYEQYF. The chain carries TRBV28 and TRBJ2-7; possible D gene TRBD1, 6 bases. Between the trimmed V and J ends, which lost 6 bases and 3 bases, there was a span of 18 bases. The germline CDR1 and CDR2 sequences are MDHEN and SYDVKM. The CDR3 contains 15 residues.

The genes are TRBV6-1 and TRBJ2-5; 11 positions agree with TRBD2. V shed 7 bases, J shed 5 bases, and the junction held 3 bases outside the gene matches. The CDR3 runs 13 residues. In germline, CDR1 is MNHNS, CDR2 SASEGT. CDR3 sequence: CASIRLAGETQYF. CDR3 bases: TGTGCCAGCATTCGACTAGCGGGGGAGACCCAGTACTTC.

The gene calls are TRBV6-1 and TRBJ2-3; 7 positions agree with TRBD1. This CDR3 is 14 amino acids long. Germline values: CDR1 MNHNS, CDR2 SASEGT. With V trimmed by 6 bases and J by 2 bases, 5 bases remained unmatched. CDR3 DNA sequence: TGTGCCAGCAGGTGGGACAGACTCACAGATACGCAGTATTTT. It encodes CASRWDRLTDTQYF.

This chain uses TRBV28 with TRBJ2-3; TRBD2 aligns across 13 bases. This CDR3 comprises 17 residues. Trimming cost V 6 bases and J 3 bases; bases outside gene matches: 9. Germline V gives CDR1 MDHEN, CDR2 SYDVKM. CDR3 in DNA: TGTGCCAGCAGGCCTACTAGCGGGGGGGCCTGGACAGATACGCAGTATTTT. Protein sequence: CASRPTSGGAWTDTQYF.

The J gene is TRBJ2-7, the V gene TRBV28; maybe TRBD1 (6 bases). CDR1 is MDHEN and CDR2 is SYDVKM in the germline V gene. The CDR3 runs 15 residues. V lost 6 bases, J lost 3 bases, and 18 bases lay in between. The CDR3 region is CASSPSDSGGYEQYF. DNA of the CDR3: TGTGCCAGCAGCCCCTCGGACAGCGGAGGCTACGAGCAGTACTTC.